This T cell receptor (beta chain) came from a study of early stage breast cancer tumors. In the study overall: Of around 15 invasive breast tumors, approximately 11 were hormone receptor-positive, HER2-negative. The ER+/PR+/HER2- tumors included 7 or 8 ductal and a few lobular carcinomas.

The protocol was immunoSEQ multiplex PCR, while the TCRdb copy is restricted to in-frame clones and leaves out a portion. The sample carries tens of thousands of clones, around 80% recorded once. Notes on the study in general: Enriched TCRB sequences shared across patients were mostly commonly generated sequences.

As regards this clone: Its antigen is unknown.

The sample was blood. This receptor was taken from a person in their 40s with breast cancer.

The CDR3 DNA sequence: TGTGCCATCAGGGACAGGACGGTAAATGAAAAACTGTTTTTT. Its protein product is CAIRDRTVNEKLFF. The V gene is TRBV2, the J gene TRBJ1-4, with 8 bases matching TRBD1. Per germline, CDR1 SNHLY and CDR2 FYNNEI. The trim removed 10 bases at V and 5 bases at J, leaving 9 bases unmatched. The CDR3 has 14 amino acids.